A single sample gave rise to the 16 T cell receptor beta chains below, sequenced in a study of regulatory T cells in long-lasting Graves disease. Building of the TCR beta libraries involved iRepertoire HTBI primers and Arm-PCR of CDR3 regions. TCRdb reprocessed the multiplex PCR reads via MiXCR and lists one record per CDR3 protein. The repertoire holds under 350,000 distinct CDR3 sequences, 20% to 25% seen once, with more than 55% in the top ten. Time point indicated: persistent/refractory GD, antithyroid drugs over 5 years with positive TRAb. There was RNA extracted from PBMCs, and the TCR library was made from it. Material: peripheral blood mononuclear cells (PBMCs), obtained when the disease was refractory, from a patient treated with antithyroid drugs. These receptors came from a female donor with Graves disease.

This clonotype was detected a few times. The chain employs TRBV5-5 and TRBJ2-3; D may be TRBD1 (5 bases). Germline V CDR1 and CDR2: SGHKS, YYEKEE (reference sequence). The CDR3 has 15 residues. The ends were cut back, 5 bases at V and 4 bases at J, with 17 bases in the middle. The CDR3 loop reads CASSQGNWGADTQYF. CDR3 nucleotides: TGTGCCAGCAGTCAAGGGAATTGGGGCGCAGATACGCAGTATTTT.

This clonotype was seen only a few times. The chain has TRBV20-1 and TRBJ2-7, with a tentative D call TRBD2 (6 bases). V lost 3 bases and J lost 4, with 25 bases in between. Per germline, CDR1 DFQATT and CDR2 SNEGSKA (reference sequence). The length of the CDR3 is 17 residues. The CDR3: CSARSGLRTPNGYEQYF. The CDR3 DNA is TGCAGTGCTAGGAGCGGGCTGAGGACTCCCAACGGGTACGAGCAGTACTTC.

This clonotype was found once. The chain couples TRBV4-3 to TRBJ2-7; TRBD2 aligns across 8 bases. There are 16 residues in the CDR3. Germline assignment: CDR1 LGHNA and CDR2 YSLEER. Germline trimming cut 1 base from V and 2 bases from J; bases unmatched to any gene: 7. CDR3 bases: TGCGCCAGCAGCCAAGTGATCATAGCGGGGCCCTACGAGCAGTACTTC. Its protein is CASSQVIIAGPYEQYF.

This clonotype came up many times. This chain connects TRBV29-1 to TRBJ1-2; tentative D call: TRBD1 (6 bases). V was shortened by 3 bases and J by 6 bases, with 14 bases between the two germline ends. Germline V gene sequence: CDR1 SQVTM, CDR2 ANQGSEA. The CDR3 is 13 amino acids. The CDR3 nucleotides read TGCAGCGTTGACAATCGGGACACCCATGGCTACACCTTC. It yields the protein CSVDNRDTHGYTF. Using reference TRBV29-1 and TRBJ1-2 for the parts outside the CDR3, the full variable domain is SAVISQKPSRDICQRGTSLTIQCQVDSQVTMMFWYRQQPGQSLTLIATANQGSEATYESGFVIDKFPISRPNLTFSTLTVSNMSPEDSSIYLCSVDNRDTHGYTFGSGTRLTVV.

The V and J genes are TRBV12-3 or TRBV12-4 and TRBJ1-1; TRBD1 might be the D (6 bases). Trimming left V 6 bases short and J 11 bases short, with 19 bases between. The CDR3 runs to 13 residues. CDR3 sequence reads: CASRPGSGAGAFF. The CDR3 nucleotides are TGTGCCAGCAGGCCCGGGTCAGGGGCCGGGGCTTTCTTT.

In this sample, this clonotype turned up many times. The chain combines TRBV3-1 with TRBJ1-1; no clear D gene. This CDR3 has 13 residues. V was pared by 1 base and J by 3 bases, with 6 bases between. Germline values: CDR1 LGHDT, CDR2 YNNKEL (reference sequence). The CDR3 DNA reads TGTGCCAGCAGCCAAGGTCAACACACTGAAGCTTTCTTT. This gives the protein CASSQGQHTEAFF.

The CDR3 protein is CASRGWNTGELFF. The CDR3 nucleotides are TGTGCCAGCAGGGGGTGGAACACCGGGGAGCTGTTTTTT. The chain combines TRBV28 with TRBJ2-2; D not certain. The germline V and J ends were trimmed by 6 bases and 1 base, with 6 bases remaining between them. Germline V lookup: CDR1 MDHEN, CDR2 SYDVKM. The CDR3 is 13 residues long.

This clonotype appeared a few times. V and J are TRBV5-6 and TRBJ1-1, with D possibly TRBD1 on 5 matching bases. CDR1 is SGHDT, CDR2 YYEEEE, per germline. V gave up 7 bases and J gave up 1 base, with 20 bases separating them. The CDR3 spans 16 residues. CDR3 amino acids: CASLLILAGQNTEAFF. CDR3 bases: TGTGCCAGCCTCCTAATATTGGCAGGGCAGAACACTGAAGCTTTCTTT.

With respect to this clonotype: A much larger clonotype is one base distant, so this may be a read error. CDR3 sequence reads: CSARSAGEMNTEALF. CDR3 coding DNA: TGCAGTGCTAGATCGGCAGGGGAGATGAACACTGAAGCTCTCTTT. The J gene is TRBJ1-1, the V gene TRBV20-1; weak D call: TRBD1 (6 bases). This CDR3 is 15 amino acids long. CDR1 and CDR2 (germline): DFQATT, SNEGSKA (reference sequence).

The chain has TRBV18 and TRBJ2-7, with 11 bases lining up with TRBD2. The junction had 9 bases not matched to a gene; V was cut back by 3 bases and J by 5 bases. This CDR3 is 16 amino acids long. In germline, CDR1 is KGHSH, CDR2 LQKENI. CDR3 residues: CASSPNSGRAPHEQYF. CDR3 in DNA: TGTGCCAGCTCACCTAATAGCGGGAGGGCCCCCCACGAGCAGTACTTC.

Comment on this clonotype: A read error may be the cause here, since a much bigger clone is one base away. The genes are TRBV28 and TRBJ2-5, with D possibly TRBD2 on 5 matching bases. Looked up from germline, CDR1 is MDHEN and CDR2 is SYDVKM. Trimming shortened V by 3 bases and J by 4 bases, and 15 bases separated the two germline ends. There are 15 residues in the CDR3. In DNA form, the CDR3 reads TGTGCCAGCAGTTTTCCCCGGACTCCACGAGAGACCCAGTACTTC. Encoded protein: CASSFPRTPRETQYF.

V and J are TRBV12-3 or TRBV12-4 and TRBJ2-3, with TRBD2 as a possible D gene (6 bases). With 10 bases removed from V and 3 bases from J, the gap between germline ends came to 14 bases. The CDR3 is 13 residues long. CDR3 DNA: TGTGCCACCGCGGAGGGGCATACAGATACGCAGTATTTT. Amino acids: CATAEGHTDTQYF.

J is TRBJ2-2 and V is TRBV7-9, with D uncertain. Germline V gene data show CDR1 as SEHNR and CDR2 as FQNEAQ (reference sequence). The CDR3 spans 14 residues. V lost 2 bases and J 0 bases, leaving 4 bases between the germline ends. CDR3 sequence reads: CASSLKTNTGELFF. Here the CDR3 DNA reads TGTGCCAGCAGCTTAAAAACGAACACCGGGGAGCTGTTTTTT.

The V call is TRBV20-1, the J call TRBJ2-7; 9 nucleotides align to TRBD1. Germline V gene lookup returns CDR1 DFQATT and CDR2 SNEGSKA (reference sequence). V shed 5 bases, J shed 5 bases, and the junction held 10 bases outside the gene matches. There are 14 residues in the CDR3. Here the CDR3 DNA reads TGCAGTGCTCGCCTCCGGGACAGGGAACACGAGCAGTACTTC. Amino acid sequence: CSARLRDREHEQYF.

The genes are TRBV30 and TRBJ2-2; D is possibly TRBD1 (6 bases). V was clipped by 1 base and J by 6 bases, with 6 bases between them. The germline gives CDR1 GTSNPN, CDR2 SVGIG (reference sequence). CDR3 length: 12 amino acids. CDR3: CAWSEGAGELFF. The CDR3, as DNA: TGTGCCTGGAGTGAGGGGGCCGGGGAGCTGTTTTTT.

The genes are TRBV20-1 and TRBJ2-7, with TRBD1 identical over 9 bases. Germline CDR1 DFQATT, CDR2 SNEGSKA (reference sequence). With 7 bases clipped from V and 3 bases from J, the junction kept 7 bases outside the gene matches. The CDR3 consists of 13 residues. In DNA form, the CDR3 reads TGCAGTGGTGTACAGGGGGCCCTCTACGAGCAGTACTTC. Amino acids: CSGVQGALYEQYF.